Sequencing of this TCR beta chain was carried out in a study of breast tumors, draining lymph nodes, adjacent tissues. Germline V lookup: CDR1 DFQATT, CDR2 SNEGSKA (reference sequence). The CDR3 spans 15 residues. TCRdb reanalysed the multiplex PCR reads using MiXCR and keeps one entry per CDR3 protein. The sample lists about 24,000 distinct CDR3 sequences, approximately 75% occurring once. The sample was tumor-adjacent breast tissue. The receptor was derived from a female donor with breast cancer. Some clones in this sample may be carry-over from other donors' samples. The rearrangement uses TRBV20-1 and TRBJ2-1; a possible D gene is TRBD2 (5 bases). CDR3 DNA: TGCAGCGCGGAACAGCGGCTGAGCTCCTACAATGAGCAGTTCTTC. It codes for CSAEQRLSSYNEQFF.